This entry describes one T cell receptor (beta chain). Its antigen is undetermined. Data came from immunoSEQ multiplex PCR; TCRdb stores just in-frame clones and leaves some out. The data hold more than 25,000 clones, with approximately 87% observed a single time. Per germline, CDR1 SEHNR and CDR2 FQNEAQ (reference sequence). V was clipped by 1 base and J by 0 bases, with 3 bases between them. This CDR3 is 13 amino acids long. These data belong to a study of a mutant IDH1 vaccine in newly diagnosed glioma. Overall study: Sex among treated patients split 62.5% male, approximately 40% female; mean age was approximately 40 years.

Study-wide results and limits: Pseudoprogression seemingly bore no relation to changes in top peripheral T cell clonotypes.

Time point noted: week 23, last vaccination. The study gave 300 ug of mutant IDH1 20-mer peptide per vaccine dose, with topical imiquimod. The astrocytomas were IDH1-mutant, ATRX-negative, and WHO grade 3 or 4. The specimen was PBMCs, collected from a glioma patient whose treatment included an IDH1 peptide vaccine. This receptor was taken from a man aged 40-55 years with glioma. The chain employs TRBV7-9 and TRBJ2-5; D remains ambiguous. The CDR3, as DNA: TGTGCCAGCAGCTTAGGCGACCAAGAGACCCAGTACTTC. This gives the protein CASSLGDQETQYF.